Listed below are T cell receptor beta chains from one sample, sequenced in a study of T cells in Graves' hyperthyroidism and ophthalmopathy. TCRdb reprocessed the multiplex PCR reads with MiXCR, giving one entry per CDR3 protein. The sample carries about 290,000 distinct CDR3 sequences, about 15% recorded once. Sequenced sample: blood. The receptors here all came from a man aged 25-45 years with Graves' hyperthyroidism. CDR3s include the opening cysteine and the closing phenylalanine or tryptophan. D genes are given only for firm matches. Where a row states a size, it is once, few, many or the class of an expanded clone; other rows omit it.

V gene	D gene	CDR3 length	J gene	clone size	CDR3 DNA	CDR3 protein
TRBV5-1	TRBD1	16	TRBJ1-2	few	TGCGCCAGCAGCTCGGGACAGGGCGGCCGCGGGGCAGGCTACACCTTC	CASSSGQGGRGAGYTF
TRBV5-1	.	16	TRBJ2-1	few	TGCGCCAGCAGCTACACACAGCTATCCTCCCCCAATGAGCAGTTCTTC	CASSYTQLSSPNEQFF
TRBV7-9	.	15	TRBJ1-5	.	TGTGCCAGCAGCTTAGGGGGGGGGCATGATCAGCCCCAGCATTTT	CASSLGGGHDQPQHF
TRBV5-1	TRBD2	20	TRBJ2-3	.	TGCGCCAGCAGCTCCGGTAGTGGGACTAGCGGGACCGGGAGTCCAGATACGCAGTATTTT	CASSSGSGTSGTGSPDTQYF
TRBV11-1	TRBD2	17	TRBJ2-2	.	TGTGCCAGCAGCTTAGTGGGGACTAGCGGCTACACCGGGGAGCTGTTTTTT	CASSLVGTSGYTGELFF
TRBV28	.	15	TRBJ2-1	few	TGTGCCAGCAGTGTAGCAGGGGGAGGTTACAATGAGCAGTTCTTC	CASSVAGGGYNEQFF
TRBV12-3/TRBV12-4	TRBD1	15	TRBJ2-1	.	TGTGCCAGCAGTTTGGGACAGGGAGGGTACAATGAGCAGTTCTTC	CASSLGQGGYNEQFF
TRBV10-3	.	16	TRBJ2-1	many	TGTGCCATCAGTGATTCTAATACTAGGACCTACAATGAGCAGTTCTTC	CAISDSNTRTYNEQFF
TRBV6-1	.	17	TRBJ2-1	many	TGTGCCAGCAGTCCCATGAACCTTCTTCCAGCCTACAATGAGCAGTTCTTC	CASSPMNLLPAYNEQFF
TRBV4-2	.	14	TRBJ2-1	few	TGTGCCAGCAGCCAAGATATAAAGGCTCTTGAGCAGTTCTTC	CASSQDIKALEQFF
TRBV6-1	TRBD2	14	TRBJ2-7	many	TGTGCCAGCAGTGCGGCTAGCGGGACCGGGGAGCAGTACTTC	CASSAASGTGEQYF
TRBV7-2	TRBD1	15	TRBJ1-2	.	TGTGCCAGCAGCTTACGAACAGGGGCGATCTATGGCTACACCTTC	CASSLRTGAIYGYTF
TRBV29-1	.	10	TRBJ2-5	many	TGCAGCGTTGATTATGAGACCCAGTACTTC	CSVDYETQYF
TRBV7-2	TRBD2	17	TRBJ2-7	many	TGTGCCAGCAGCCAGACCGGGACTAGCGGGATAGGATACGAGCAGTACTTC	CASSQTGTSGIGYEQYF
TRBV7-9	.	14	TRBJ1-4	.	TGTGCCAGCAGCTCTGACAGAGAGTATGAAAAACTGTTTTTT	CASSSDREYEKLFF
TRBV19	.	13	TRBJ1-5	.	TGTGCCAGTAGCTACAGGGCCAGTCAGCCCCAGCATTTT	CASSYRASQPQHF
TRBV7-9	TRBD2	16	TRBJ2-7	.	TGTGCCAGCAGCTTTGGCCCCGGACTAGCTATCTACGAGCCGTACTTC	CASSFGPGLAIYEPYF
TRBV11-2	.	17	TRBJ1-1	many	TGTGCCAGCAGCGATGGTGGGAGGGGGAGGAGGAACACTGAAGCTTTCTTT	CASSDGGRGRRNTEAFF
TRBV18	.	15	TRBJ2-5	.	TGTGCCAGCTCACCGTCGGACCATTTCCAAGAGACCCAGTACTTC	CASSPSDHFQETQYF
TRBV9	TRBD1	15	TRBJ2-1	.	TGTGCCAGCAGCCTATTCGGACAGGGGGGCAATGAGCAGTTCTTC	CASSLFGQGGNEQFF
TRBV18	TRBD1	13	TRBJ1-5	many	TGTGCCAGCTCACGGGACAGTAATCAGCCCCAGCATTTT	CASSRDSNQPQHF
TRBV2	TRBD2	19	TRBJ2-3	many	TGTGCCAGCAGTGAAGCGCATGGGACTAGCGGGAGAGAGACAGATACGCAGTATTTT	CASSEAHGTSGRETDTQYF
TRBV20-1	.	14	TRBJ1-3	many	TGCAGTGCTAGAGATCCCAGCTCTGGAAACACCATATATTTT	CSARDPSSGNTIYF
TRBV7-2	.	15	TRBJ1-2	many	TGTGCCAGCAGCTTAGCGGCCGGGACCTTCTATGGCTACACCTTC	CASSLAAGTFYGYTF
TRBV27	.	14	TRBJ2-7	.	TGTGCCAGCAGTCCGGCACAGGGCTCCTACGAGCAGTACTTC	CASSPAQGSYEQYF
TRBV12-3/TRBV12-4	.	13	TRBJ2-1	many	TGTGCCAGCAGTTTAGCGGTAGGCAATGAGCAGTTCTTC	CASSLAVGNEQFF
TRBV3-1	TRBD2	13	TRBJ2-1	many	TGTGCCAGCAGCCAAGCGCGGGGGAATGAGCAGTTCTTC	CASSQARGNEQFF
TRBV19	.	14	TRBJ1-1	few	TGTGCCAGTAGTATCGCAGGGAGGAACACTGAAGCTTTCTTT	CASSIAGRNTEAFF
TRBV20-1	.	11	TRBJ1-2	many	TGCAGTGCTAGAGGTGTAGGTGGCTACACCTTC	CSARGVGGYTF